The source of this T cell receptor beta chain is a study of T cells in Graves' hyperthyroidism and ophthalmopathy. The V end lost 0 bases, the J end lost 5 bases, and 11 bases lay between the germline ends. Germline lookup yields CDR1 SGHRS and CDR2 YFSETQ. The CDR3 has 14 amino acids. This clonotype was seen a handful of times. Its antigen is unidentified. TCR beta CDR3 regions were amplified from RNA. The HTBI primer set was used in a first-round RT-PCR of the TCR CDR3. TCRdb called the multiplex PCR reads again in MiXCR, with one record for every CDR3 protein. The sample has about 610,000 distinct CDR3 sequences; 16% are singletons. Whole-study findings and limits: A model of 13 V-J features distinguished ophthalmopathy from stable hyperthyroidism.

Among ophthalmopathy patients, the Clinical Activity Score reached at least 3, the NOSPECS grade reached at least 4, and duration remained under 3 months. It was over 9.5 ml of fresh peripheral blood that supplied the PBMCs. V gene TRBV5-1 combines with J gene TRBJ1-1; D possibly corresponds to TRBD1 (5 bases). The sample comprised blood. The sequence came from a woman between 35 and 50 years old with Graves' ophthalmopathy. CDR3 amino acids: CASSLVGVGTEAFF. CDR3 bases: TGCGCCAGCAGCTTGGTAGGGGTGGGGACTGAAGCTTTCTTT.